This entry lists 10 T cell receptor beta chains sequenced from one sample in a study of blood T cell repertoires in COVID-19 (dated by TCRdb to the early 2020s). The library was generated by the immunoSEQ multiplex PCR assay. TCRdb took over this immuneACCESS table, retaining in-frame rearrangements with V and J assigned. Such tables are incomplete; in checked studies, under half of the missing clones stem from an unresolved V gene, and the remainder is unexplained. Here the sample has about 170,000 clones; 74% occur a single time. Around 3% of the sample is held by the ten biggest clonotypes. The sample taken for sequencing was peripheral blood. These receptors all come from an elderly woman with acute or convalescent COVID-19.

The chain couples TRBV7-8 to TRBJ2-7, with D uncertain. Germline values: CDR1 SGHVS, CDR2 FQNEAQ. Trimming stripped 1 base from V and 4 bases from J, with 8 bases between. The CDR3 totals 13 residues. The CDR3 loop reads CASSLDGPYEQYF. DNA for the CDR3: TGTGCCAGCAGCTTAGATGGCCCATACGAGCAGTACTTC.

CDR3 region: CASSQGRRGGMAEAFF. The CDR3 region has the DNA TGTGCCAGCAGCCAAGGCCGGCGGGGGGGGATGGCTGAAGCTTTCTTT. The chain links TRBV14 to TRBJ1-1; tentatively, D is TRBD1 (5 bases). The CDR3 has 16 residues. In germline, CDR1 is SGHDN, CDR2 FVKESK. V lost 1 base and J 6 bases, leaving 18 bases between the germline ends.

This clone was found a few times. The chain couples TRBV19 to TRBJ2-1; tentative D call: TRBD1 (6 bases). Looked up from germline, CDR1 is LNHDA and CDR2 is SQIVND (reference sequence). CDR3 length: 17 amino acids. With 3 bases removed from V and 5 bases from J, the gap between germline ends came to 20 bases. This CDR3 reads CASSIPGGGRVDNEQFF. Here the CDR3 DNA reads TGTGCCAGTAGTATTCCGGGTGGGGGCCGGGTGGACAATGAGCAGTTCTTC.

This chain uses TRBV5-4 with TRBJ2-2; 12 bases agree with TRBD1. V dropped 4 bases and J dropped 3; count of bases not matched to a gene: 4. The CDR3 contains 16 residues. Per germline, CDR1 SGHNT and CDR2 YYREEE (reference sequence). The DNA of the CDR3 is TGTGCCAGCAGCCCGGGACAGGGGGCGGACACCGGGGAGCTGTTTTTT. Amino acids: CASSPGQGADTGELFF.

The chain is built from TRBV19 and TRBJ2-7, with D possibly being TRBD2 (6 bases). CDR1 and CDR2 from the germline V gene are LNHDA and SQIVND (reference sequence). This CDR3 has 15 residues. V lost 1 base to trimming and J lost 3 bases, with 13 bases between them. CDR3 loop: CASSIGGGEVYEQYF. The CDR3 DNA reads as TGTGCCAGTAGTATAGGGGGTGGGGAGGTCTACGAGCAGTACTTC.

The V call is TRBV2, the J call TRBJ2-3; D gene unclear. CDR3 length: 14 amino acids. The germline V gene encodes CDR1 SNHLY and CDR2 FYNNEI. Trimming removed 8 bases at V and 0 bases at J, with 12 bases between. CDR3 region: CASLRYSSTDTQYF. In nucleotides, the CDR3 is TGTGCCAGCTTACGGTACTCTAGCACAGATACGCAGTATTTT.

The chain carries TRBV27 and TRBJ2-3; unclear D gene. The CDR3 sequence is 11 residues long. The germline V gene encodes CDR1 MNHEY and CDR2 SMNVEV (reference sequence). V was cut by 10 bases and J by 5 bases, with 10 bases left in between. CDR3 sequence reads: CATKFVDTQYF. The CDR3 DNA reads TGTGCCACAAAATTTGTAGATACGCAGTATTTT.

J is TRBJ1-1 and V is TRBV2; D remains unclear. In germline, CDR1 is SNHLY, CDR2 FYNNEI. Trimming cost V 2 bases and J 0 bases, with 10 bases left between them. The CDR3 runs 15 residues. The CDR3 DNA reads TGTGCCAGCAGTGAATTAGGTCTAGTGAACACTGAAGCTTTCTTT. This gives the protein CASSELGLVNTEAFF.

This clone occurred a few times. This sequence joins TRBV2 and TRBJ1-2; D call uncertain. The V end lost 6 bases, the J end lost 3 bases, and 8 bases lay between the germline ends. The germline V gene has CDR1 SNHLY and CDR2 FYNNEI. The CDR3 has 12 amino acids. The CDR3 loop is CASRGQDYGYTF. CDR3 nucleotides: TGTGCCAGCAGGGGCCAGGACTATGGCTACACCTTC. The variable domain in full, with the rest retrieved from reference TRBV2 and TRBJ1-2, is EPEVTQTPSHQVTQMGQEVILRCVPISNHLYFYWYRQILGQKVEFLVSFYNNEISEKSEIFDDQFSVERPDGSNFTLKIRSTKLEDSAMYFCASRGQDYGYTFGSGTRLTVV.

This chain joins TRBV20-1 and TRBJ1-5, with D maybe TRBD1 (5 bases). Deletions cut 3 bases from V and 0 bases from J, with 12 bases between. Per germline, CDR1 DFQATT and CDR2 SNEGSKA (reference sequence). This CDR3 has 15 residues. The CDR3 region has the DNA TGCAGTGCTAGTTCCGGGACTGATAGCAATCAGCCCCAGCATTTT. Translated, it gives CSASSGTDSNQPQHF.